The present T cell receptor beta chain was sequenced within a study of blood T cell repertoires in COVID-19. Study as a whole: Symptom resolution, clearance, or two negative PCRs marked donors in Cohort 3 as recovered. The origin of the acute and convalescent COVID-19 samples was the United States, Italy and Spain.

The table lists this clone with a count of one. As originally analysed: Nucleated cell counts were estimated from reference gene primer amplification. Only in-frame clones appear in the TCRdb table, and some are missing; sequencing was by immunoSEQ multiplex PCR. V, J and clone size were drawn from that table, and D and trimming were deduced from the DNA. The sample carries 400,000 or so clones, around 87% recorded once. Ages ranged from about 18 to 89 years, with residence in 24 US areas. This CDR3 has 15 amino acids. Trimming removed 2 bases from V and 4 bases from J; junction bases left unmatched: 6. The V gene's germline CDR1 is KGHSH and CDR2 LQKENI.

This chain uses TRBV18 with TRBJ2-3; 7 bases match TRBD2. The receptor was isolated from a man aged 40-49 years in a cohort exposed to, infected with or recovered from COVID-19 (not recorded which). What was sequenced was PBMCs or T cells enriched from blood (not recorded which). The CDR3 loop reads CASSPERGLADTQYF. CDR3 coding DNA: TGTGCCAGCTCACCAGAGCGGGGTTTGGCAGATACGCAGTATTTT.